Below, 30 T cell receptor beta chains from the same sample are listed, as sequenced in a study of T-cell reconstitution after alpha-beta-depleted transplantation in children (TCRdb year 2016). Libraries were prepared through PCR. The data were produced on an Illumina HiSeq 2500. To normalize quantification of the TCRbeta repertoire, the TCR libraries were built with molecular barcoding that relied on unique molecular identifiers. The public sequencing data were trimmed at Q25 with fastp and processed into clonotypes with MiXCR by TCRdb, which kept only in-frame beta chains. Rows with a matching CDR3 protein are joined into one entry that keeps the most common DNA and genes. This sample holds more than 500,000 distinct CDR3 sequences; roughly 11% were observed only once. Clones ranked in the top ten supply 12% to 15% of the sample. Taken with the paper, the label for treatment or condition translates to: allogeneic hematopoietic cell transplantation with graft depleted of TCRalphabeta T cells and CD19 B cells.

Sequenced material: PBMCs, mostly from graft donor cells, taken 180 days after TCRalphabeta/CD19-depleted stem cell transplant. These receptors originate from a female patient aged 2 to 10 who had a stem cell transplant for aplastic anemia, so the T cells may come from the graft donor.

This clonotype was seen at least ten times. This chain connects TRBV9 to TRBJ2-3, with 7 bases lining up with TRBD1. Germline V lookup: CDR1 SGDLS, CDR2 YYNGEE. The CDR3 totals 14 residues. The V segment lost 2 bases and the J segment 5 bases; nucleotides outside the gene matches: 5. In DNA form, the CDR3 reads TGTGCCAGCAGCGTCGAACAGGGGAGAGATACGCAGTATTTT. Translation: CASSVEQGRDTQYF. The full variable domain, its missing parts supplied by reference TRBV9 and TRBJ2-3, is DSGVTQTPKHLITATGQRVTLRCSPRSGDLSVYWYQQSLDQGLQFLIQYYNGEERAKGNILERFSAQQFPDLHSELNLSSLELGDSALYFCASSVEQGRDTQYFGPGTRLTVL.

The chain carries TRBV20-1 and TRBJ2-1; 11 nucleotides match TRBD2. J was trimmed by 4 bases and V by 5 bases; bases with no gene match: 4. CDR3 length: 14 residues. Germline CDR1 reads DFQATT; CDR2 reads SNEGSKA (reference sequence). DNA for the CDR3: TGCAGTGCTTCCACTAGCGGGAGATACAATGAGCAGTTCTTC. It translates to CSASTSGRYNEQFF.

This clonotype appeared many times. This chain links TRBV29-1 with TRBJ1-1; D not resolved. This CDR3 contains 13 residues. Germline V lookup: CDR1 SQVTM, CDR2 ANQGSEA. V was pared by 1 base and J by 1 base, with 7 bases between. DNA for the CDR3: TGCAGCGTTGAAGCGCAGCAGAACACTGAAGCTTTCTTT. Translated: CSVEAQQNTEAFF.

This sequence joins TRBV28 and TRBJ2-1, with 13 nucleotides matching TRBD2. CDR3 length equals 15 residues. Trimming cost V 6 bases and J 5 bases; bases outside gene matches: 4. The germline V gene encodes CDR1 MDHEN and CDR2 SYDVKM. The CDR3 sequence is CASRIGLAGDNEQFF. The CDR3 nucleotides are TGTGCCAGCAGAATTGGACTAGCGGGGGACAATGAGCAGTTCTTC.

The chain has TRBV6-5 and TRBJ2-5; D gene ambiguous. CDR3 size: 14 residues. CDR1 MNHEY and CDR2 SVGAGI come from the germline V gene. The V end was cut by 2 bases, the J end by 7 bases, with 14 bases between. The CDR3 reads CASSYSHPHGTQYF. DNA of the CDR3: TGTGCCAGCAGTTACAGCCACCCTCACGGGACCCAGTACTTC.

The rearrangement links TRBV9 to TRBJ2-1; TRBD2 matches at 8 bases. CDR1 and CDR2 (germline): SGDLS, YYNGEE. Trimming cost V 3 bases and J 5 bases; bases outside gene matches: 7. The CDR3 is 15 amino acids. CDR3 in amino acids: CASSGQRRGDNEQFF. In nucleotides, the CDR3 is TGTGCCAGCAGCGGTCAGCGGCGGGGGGACAATGAGCAGTTCTTC.

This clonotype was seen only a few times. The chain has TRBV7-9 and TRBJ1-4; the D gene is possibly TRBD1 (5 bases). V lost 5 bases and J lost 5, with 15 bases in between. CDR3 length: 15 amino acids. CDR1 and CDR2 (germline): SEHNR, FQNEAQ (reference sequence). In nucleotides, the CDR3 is TGTGCCAGCAGCCCAGGTCTGGGGCTAAATGAAAAACTGTTTTTT. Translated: CASSPGLGLNEKLFF. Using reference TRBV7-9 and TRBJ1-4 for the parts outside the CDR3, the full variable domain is DTGVSQNPRHKITKRGQNVTFRCDPISEHNRLYWYRQTLGQGPEFLTYFQNEAQLEKSRLLSDRFSAERPKGSFSTLEIQRTEQGDSAMYLCASSPGLGLNEKLFFGSGTQLSVL.

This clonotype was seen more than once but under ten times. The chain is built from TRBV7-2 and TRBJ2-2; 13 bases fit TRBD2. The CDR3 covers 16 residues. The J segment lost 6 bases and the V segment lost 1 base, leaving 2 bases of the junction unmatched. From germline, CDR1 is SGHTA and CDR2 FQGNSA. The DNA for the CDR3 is TGTGCCAGCAGCTTAGAGGGACTAGCGGGGTCCGGGGAGCTGTTTTTT. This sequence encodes CASSLEGLAGSGELFF.

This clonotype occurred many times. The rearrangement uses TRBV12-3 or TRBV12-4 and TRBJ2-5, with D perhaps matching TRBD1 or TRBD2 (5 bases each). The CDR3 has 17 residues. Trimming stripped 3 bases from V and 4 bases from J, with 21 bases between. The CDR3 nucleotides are TGTGCCAGCAGTTTGATGGGAGAGGTCCGGGGCTCAGAGACCCAGTACTTC. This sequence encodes CASSLMGEVRGSETQYF.

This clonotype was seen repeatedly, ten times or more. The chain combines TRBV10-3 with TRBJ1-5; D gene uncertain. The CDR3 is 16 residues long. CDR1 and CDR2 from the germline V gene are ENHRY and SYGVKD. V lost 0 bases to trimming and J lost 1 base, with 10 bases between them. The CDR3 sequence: CAISESWVSSNQPQHF. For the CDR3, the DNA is TGTGCCATCAGTGAGTCCTGGGTCTCGAGCAATCAGCCCCAGCATTTT.

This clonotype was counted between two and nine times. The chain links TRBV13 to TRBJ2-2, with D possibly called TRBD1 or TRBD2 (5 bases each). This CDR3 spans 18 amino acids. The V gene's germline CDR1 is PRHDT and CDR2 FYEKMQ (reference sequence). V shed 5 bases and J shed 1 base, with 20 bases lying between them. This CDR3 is CASSPRGVAWKNTGELFF. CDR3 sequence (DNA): TGTGCCAGCAGCCCGAGAGGGGTAGCGTGGAAGAACACCGGGGAGCTGTTTTTT.

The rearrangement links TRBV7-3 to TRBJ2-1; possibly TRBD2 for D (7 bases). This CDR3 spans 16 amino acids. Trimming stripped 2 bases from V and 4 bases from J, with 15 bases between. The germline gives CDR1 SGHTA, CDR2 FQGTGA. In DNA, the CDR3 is TGTGCCAGCAGCTTATACGGGGAGGGGGTATACAATGAGCAGTTCTTC. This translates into CASSLYGEGVYNEQFF.

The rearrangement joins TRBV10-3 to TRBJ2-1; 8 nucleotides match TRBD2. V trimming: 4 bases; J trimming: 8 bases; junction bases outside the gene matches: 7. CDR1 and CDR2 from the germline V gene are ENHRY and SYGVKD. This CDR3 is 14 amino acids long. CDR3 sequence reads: CAISGSGRGDEQFF. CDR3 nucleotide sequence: TGTGCCATCAGTGGCAGCGGGAGAGGCGATGAGCAGTTCTTC.

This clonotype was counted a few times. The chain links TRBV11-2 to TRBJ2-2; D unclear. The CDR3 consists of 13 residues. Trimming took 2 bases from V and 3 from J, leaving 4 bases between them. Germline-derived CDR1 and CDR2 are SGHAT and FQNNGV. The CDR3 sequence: CASSLQYTGELFF. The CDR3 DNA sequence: TGTGCCAGCAGCTTACAGTACACCGGGGAGCTGTTTTTT.

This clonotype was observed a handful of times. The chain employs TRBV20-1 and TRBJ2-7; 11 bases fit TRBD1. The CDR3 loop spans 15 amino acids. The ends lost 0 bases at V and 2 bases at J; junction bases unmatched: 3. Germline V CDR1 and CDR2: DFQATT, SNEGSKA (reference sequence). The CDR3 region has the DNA TGCAGTGCTAGAGACTGGGACAGGGGGACCTACGAGCAGTACTTC. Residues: CSARDWDRGTYEQYF.

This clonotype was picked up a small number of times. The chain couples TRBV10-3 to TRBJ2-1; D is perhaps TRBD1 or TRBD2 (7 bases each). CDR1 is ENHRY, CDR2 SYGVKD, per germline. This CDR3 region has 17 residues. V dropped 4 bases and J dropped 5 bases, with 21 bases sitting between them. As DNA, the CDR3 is TGTGCCATCAGTGGGGCGCCCCAGGGGGGGGATAACAATGAGCAGTTCTTC. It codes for CAISGAPQGGDNNEQFF.

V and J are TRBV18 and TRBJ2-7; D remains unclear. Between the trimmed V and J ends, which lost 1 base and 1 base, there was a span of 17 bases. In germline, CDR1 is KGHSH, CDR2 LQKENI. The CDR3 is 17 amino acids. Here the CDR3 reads CASSPLRNLRGSYEQYF. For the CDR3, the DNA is TGTGCCAGCTCACCACTCAGGAACTTACGTGGGTCCTACGAGCAGTACTTC.

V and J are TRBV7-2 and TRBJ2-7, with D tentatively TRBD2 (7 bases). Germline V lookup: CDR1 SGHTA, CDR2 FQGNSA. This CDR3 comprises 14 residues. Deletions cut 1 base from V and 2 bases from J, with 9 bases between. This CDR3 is CASSLVGGPYEQYV. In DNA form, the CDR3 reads TGTGCCAGCAGCTTAGTCGGGGGGCCCTACGAGCAGTACGTC.

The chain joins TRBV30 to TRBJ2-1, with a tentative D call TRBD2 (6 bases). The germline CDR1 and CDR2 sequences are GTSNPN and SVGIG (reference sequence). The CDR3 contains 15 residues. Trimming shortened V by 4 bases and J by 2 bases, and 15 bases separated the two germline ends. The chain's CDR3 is CAWISGALAYNEQFF. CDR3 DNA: TGTGCCTGGATTAGCGGAGCCCTTGCCTACAATGAGCAGTTCTTC.

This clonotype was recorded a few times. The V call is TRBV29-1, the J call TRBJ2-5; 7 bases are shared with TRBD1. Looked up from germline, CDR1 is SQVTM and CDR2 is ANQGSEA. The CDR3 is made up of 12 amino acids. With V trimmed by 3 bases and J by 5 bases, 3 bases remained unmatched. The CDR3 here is CSVDGRGETQYF. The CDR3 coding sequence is TGCAGCGTTGATGGCAGGGGGGAGACCCAGTACTTC.

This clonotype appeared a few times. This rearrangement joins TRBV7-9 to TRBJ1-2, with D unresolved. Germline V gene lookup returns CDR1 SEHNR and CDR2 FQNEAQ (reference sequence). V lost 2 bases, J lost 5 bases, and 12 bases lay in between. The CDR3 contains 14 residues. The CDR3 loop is CASSLFGNSYGYTF. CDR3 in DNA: TGTGCCAGCAGCTTATTCGGCAACTCATATGGCTACACCTTC.

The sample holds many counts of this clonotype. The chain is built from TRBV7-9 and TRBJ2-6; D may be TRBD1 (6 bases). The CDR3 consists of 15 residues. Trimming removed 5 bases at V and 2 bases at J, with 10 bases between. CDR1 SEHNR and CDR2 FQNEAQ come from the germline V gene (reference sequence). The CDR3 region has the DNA TGTGCCAGCAGCCCGGGACAACCTGGGGCCAACGTCCTGACTTTC. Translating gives CASSPGQPGANVLTF.

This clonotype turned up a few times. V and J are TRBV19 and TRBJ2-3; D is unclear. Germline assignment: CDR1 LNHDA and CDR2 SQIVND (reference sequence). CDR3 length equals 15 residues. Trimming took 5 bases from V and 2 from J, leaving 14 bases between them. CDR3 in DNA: TGTGCCAGTAGTGCAAGGGCGGCGTACACAGATACGCAGTATTTT. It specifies CASSARAAYTDTQYF.

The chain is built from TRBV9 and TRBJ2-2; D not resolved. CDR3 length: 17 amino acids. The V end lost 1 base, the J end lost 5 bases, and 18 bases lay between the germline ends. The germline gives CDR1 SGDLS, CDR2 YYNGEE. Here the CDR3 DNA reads TGTGCCAGCAGCGTAATGAGTCCCCTGCCGGAAACCGGGGAGCTGTTTTTT. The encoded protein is CASSVMSPLPETGELFF.

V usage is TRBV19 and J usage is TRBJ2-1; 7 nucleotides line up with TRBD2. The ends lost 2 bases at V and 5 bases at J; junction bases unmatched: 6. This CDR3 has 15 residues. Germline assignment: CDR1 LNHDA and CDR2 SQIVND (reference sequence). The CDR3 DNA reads TGTGCCAGTAGTATAATCCCTAGCGGCCACAATGAGCAGTTCTTC. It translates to CASSIIPSGHNEQFF. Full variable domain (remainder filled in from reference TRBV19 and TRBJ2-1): DGGITQSPKYLFRKEGQNVTLSCEQNLNHDAMYWYRQDPGQGLRLIYYSQIVNDFQKGDIAEGYSVSREKKESFPLTVTSAQKNPTAFYLCASSIIPSGHNEQFFGPGTRLTVL.

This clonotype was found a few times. The CDR3 reads CASSLAIDRIYEQYF. The CDR3 DNA is TGTGCCAGCAGCTTAGCAATCGACAGGATCTACGAGCAGTACTTC. The V gene is TRBV7-9, the J gene TRBJ2-7; D might be TRBD1 (6 bases). The CDR3 consists of 15 residues. The V and J ends lost 0 bases and 3 bases respectively, with 12 bases between them. Germline V lookup: CDR1 SEHNR, CDR2 FQNEAQ (reference sequence). Supplemented by reference TRBV7-9 and TRBJ2-7, the full variable domain reads DTGVSQNPRHKITKRGQNVTFRCDPISEHNRLYWYRQTLGQGPEFLTYFQNEAQLEKSRLLSDRFSAERPKGSFSTLEIQRTEQGDSAMYLCASSLAIDRIYEQYFGPGTRLTVT.

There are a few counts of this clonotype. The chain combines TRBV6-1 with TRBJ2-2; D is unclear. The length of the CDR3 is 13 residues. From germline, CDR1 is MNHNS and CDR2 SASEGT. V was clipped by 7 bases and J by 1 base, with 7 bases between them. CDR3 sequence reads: CASKDGNTGELFF. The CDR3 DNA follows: TGTGCCAGCAAGGACGGGAACACCGGGGAGCTGTTTTTT.

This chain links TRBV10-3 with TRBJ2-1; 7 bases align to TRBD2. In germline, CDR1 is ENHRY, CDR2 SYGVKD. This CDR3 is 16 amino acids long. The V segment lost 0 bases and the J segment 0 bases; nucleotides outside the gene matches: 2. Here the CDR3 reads CAISESLAVSYNEQFF. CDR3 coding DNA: TGTGCCATCAGTGAGTCTCTAGCGGTCTCCTACAATGAGCAGTTCTTC.

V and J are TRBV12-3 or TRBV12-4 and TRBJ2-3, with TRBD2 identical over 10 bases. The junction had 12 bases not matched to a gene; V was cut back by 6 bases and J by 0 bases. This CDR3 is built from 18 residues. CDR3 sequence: CASRSPVTSGPSTDTQYF. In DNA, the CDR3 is TGTGCCAGCAGGTCACCGGTGACTAGCGGGCCTAGCACAGATACGCAGTATTTT.

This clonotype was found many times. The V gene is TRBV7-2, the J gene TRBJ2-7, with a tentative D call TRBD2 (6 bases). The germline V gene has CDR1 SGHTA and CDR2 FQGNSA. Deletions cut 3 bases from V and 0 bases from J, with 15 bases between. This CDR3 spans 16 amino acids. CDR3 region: CASSFSLAESSYEQYF. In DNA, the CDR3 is TGTGCCAGCAGCTTCAGTTTAGCGGAGAGCTCCTACGAGCAGTACTTC.